These T cell receptor beta chains were read from a single sample in a study of cytomegalovirus exposure and HLA in healthy donors. Only in-frame clones appear in the TCRdb table, and some are missing; sequencing was by immunoSEQ multiplex PCR. The profile covers 180,000 or so clones, with around 78% appearing a single time and more than 2% taken by the ten largest. The specimen sequenced was PBMCs. The source is a woman in her 30s in good health and CMV-seropositive. The CDR3 runs from the conserved cysteine through the conserved F or W. The D gene is left open where the match is weak. Size values are once, few and many counts, or a class for expanded clones, and some rows have none.

d_call clone_size j_call v_call cdr3_nt cdr3_aa
NA NA TRBJ1-2 TRBV29-1 TGCAGCGTTGAAGACAGGGGAAACTACTATGGCTACACCTTC CSVEDRGNYYGYTF
NA NA TRBJ1-5 TRBV5-6 TGTGCCAGCAGCTTATCAGGGGCGCTTCAGCCCCAGCATTTT CASSLSGALQPQHF
TRBD1 NA TRBJ1-5 TRBV4-1 TGCGCCAGCAGCCGACAGGGGGCCTATCAGCCCCAGCATTTT CASSRQGAYQPQHF
NA NA TRBJ1-5 TRBV19 TGTGCCAGTAGTACTATCGCTAATCAGCCCCAGCATTTT CASSTIANQPQHF
NA NA TRBJ1-4 TRBV28 TGTGCCAGCAGTTTTGGTGGAGGCATGGGGAAAGAAAAACTGTTTTTT CASSFGGGMGKEKLFF
TRBD2 NA TRBJ2-7 TRBV2 TGTGCCAGCAGTGGAGGAGCGGGAGTCTCCTACGAGCAGTACTTC CASSGGAGVSYEQYF
NA few TRBJ1-1 TRBV6-5 TGTGCCAGCATCGGGGGGCGACGCGACACTGAAGCTTTCTTT CASIGGRRDTEAFF
TRBD1 NA TRBJ2-7 TRBV18 TGTGCCAGCTCATCGGACAGGGCCTCCGAGCAGTACTTC CASSSDRASEQYF
NA NA TRBJ1-2 TRBV30 TGTGCCTGGAGCACACCTGTCTACACCTTC CAWSTPVYTF
NA NA TRBJ1-1 TRBV5-5 TGTGCCAGCAGCTCCCTTCGGGAGGCTACTACTGAAGCTTTCTTT CASSSLREATTEAFF
TRBD1 NA TRBJ2-7 TRBV9 TGTGCCAGCAGCGCCGGACAGGGGGGGTACGAGCAGTACTTC CASSAGQGGYEQYF
NA NA TRBJ2-1 TRBV19 TGTGCCAGTAGTCCCTTAGCGGCCGGGAATGAGCAGTTCTTC CASSPLAAGNEQFF
NA NA TRBJ1-2 TRBV30 TGTGCCTGGACCCCGTCCGGGGGGGGCGGTGGCTACACCTTC CAWTPSGGGGGYTF
TRBD2 once TRBJ2-4 TRBV5-4 TGTGCCAGCAGCTTGCTAGCGGGACAGCAGTACTTC CASSLLAGQQYF
NA NA TRBJ2-1 TRBV7-9 TGTGCCAGCAGCCCACCCTTGAGTGGTGGAGGTCACTACAATGAGCAGTTCTTC CASSPPLSGGGHYNEQFF
NA NA TRBJ2-7 TRBV30 TGTGCCTGGAGCGCGACAGGCACCCTTGAATACGAGCAGTACTTC CAWSATGTLEYEQYF
NA NA TRBJ2-7 TRBV4-3 TGCGCCAGCAGCCAAGATAGGGGTTTTTACGAGCAGTACTTC CASSQDRGFYEQYF
TRBD2 NA TRBJ2-5 TRBV5-1 TGCGCCAGCAGCCCCTCCGGGACTAGCGGGTCCCAAGAGACCCAGTACTTC CASSPSGTSGSQETQYF
TRBD2 few TRBJ2-1 TRBV11-2 TGTGCCAGCAGCCCCGGGACTAGCGGGATCTTCGACAATGAGCAGTTCTTC CASSPGTSGIFDNEQFF
TRBD1 NA TRBJ1-4 TRBV5-1 TGCGCCAGCAGCGCGGACAGGGGACTTGCAACTAATGAAAAACTGTTTTTT CASSADRGLATNEKLFF
NA NA TRBJ2-7 TRBV4-3 TGCGCCAGCAGCCAGACACACGGAAACTCCTACGAGCAGTACTTC CASSQTHGNSYEQYF
NA NA TRBJ2-5 TRBV6-1 TGTGCCAGCAGTGAATTACCGCACTGGGACAGCGGGGGAGAGACCCAGTACTTC CASSELPHWDSGGETQYF
NA NA TRBJ2-7 TRBV28 TGTGCCAGCAGTCCCCTTAGGGGAGGACAGGGAGGGGAGCAGTACTTC CASSPLRGGQGGEQYF
TRBD1 NA TRBJ2-7 TRBV19 TGTGCCAGTAGCCCGGGACAGGCAATGCGGTACGAGCAGTACTTC CASSPGQAMRYEQYF
TRBD1 NA TRBJ1-2 TRBV5-1 TGCGCCAGCAGCTTGAGTCCGGGACAGGGGGACTATGGCTACACCTTC CASSLSPGQGDYGYTF
NA NA TRBJ1-1 TRBV18 TGTGCCAGCTCACCCTTCGCGGGTGAAGCTTTCTTT CASSPFAGEAFF
TRBD1 NA TRBJ2-7 TRBV7-9 TGTGCCAGCAGCCCGGGACAGGGCAGCTCCTACGAGCAGTACTTC CASSPGQGSSYEQYF
TRBD2 NA TRBJ2-2 TRBV28 TGTGCCAGCAGCCCCTCCACTAGCGGGGGGGCCATCGGGGAGCTGTTTTTT CASSPSTSGGAIGELFF
TRBD1 NA TRBJ1-5 TRBV27 TGTGCCAGCAGTTACAGGGGTTATAGCAATCAGCCCCAGCATTTT CASSYRGYSNQPQHF
TRBD2 NA TRBJ2-7 TRBV11-2 TGTGCCAGCAGCTTAGTCTTGGGACTAGCTCAGATCGAGCAGTACTTC CASSLVLGLAQIEQYF
NA NA TRBJ1-5 TRBV19 TGTGCCAGTACGAACAGAAGAATAAGCAATCAGCCCCAGCATTTT CASTNRRISNQPQHF
NA NA TRBJ1-1 TRBV6-6 TGTGCCAGCAGTTACTCAGGGGGAGCTAACACTGAAGCTTTCTTT CASSYSGGANTEAFF
TRBD1 NA TRBJ2-6 TRBV28 TGTGCCAGCAGTCTTCCCGGGACAGGGGCTTTTGGGGCCAACGTCCTGACTTTC CASSLPGTGAFGANVLTF
NA NA TRBJ2-1 TRBV27 TGTGCCAGCAGCTCCAGGGGTTTCCGTAACAATGAGCAGTTCTTC CASSSRGFRNNEQFF
TRBD1 NA TRBJ1-5 TRBV6-5 TGTGCCAGCAGGGCAGGGGGCGAGAATCAGCCCCAGCATTTT CASRAGGENQPQHF
TRBD1 NA TRBJ2-1 TRBV10-2 TGCGCCAGCAGTTGGGACAGCTACTCCTACAATGAGCAGTTCTTC CASSWDSYSYNEQFF
NA NA TRBJ1-3 TRBV4-1 TGCGCCAGCAGCCAAGATTGGGGGGTTGGAAACACCATATATTTT CASSQDWGVGNTIYF
NA NA TRBJ1-6 TRBV10-1 TGCGCCAGCGTCCGGGAGGGTTCACCCCTCCACTTT CASVREGSPLHF
TRBD2 few TRBJ2-5 TRBV6-5 TGTGCCAGCAGTGGACTAGCGCAAGAGACCCAGTACTTC CASSGLAQETQYF
TRBD1 few TRBJ1-1 TRBV5-6 TGTGCCAGCAGGCATCCCGGAGGGGGGCCAGGGGGTACTGAAGCTTTCTTT CASRHPGGGPGGTEAFF
TRBD2 NA TRBJ2-1 TRBV27 TGTGCCAGCAGTGGCGGGGGGGCCTACAATGAGCAGTTCTTC CASSGGGAYNEQFF
NA NA TRBJ1-3 TRBV7-2 TGTGCCAGCAGCTTAATTCGGAACACCATATATTTT CASSLIRNTIYF
TRBD1 NA TRBJ2-1 TRBV7-2 TGTGCCAGCAGAAGACAGGGAAGAGTTGGTGAGCAGTTCTTC CASRRQGRVGEQFF
NA NA TRBJ2-5 TRBV9 TGTGCCAGCAGCGTAGGGTGGGGAGGCGAGACCCAGTACTTC CASSVGWGGETQYF
NA NA TRBJ2-7 TRBV9 TGTGCCAGCAGCGTAGGAGGCGGTGAGGGCTACGAGCAGTACTTC CASSVGGGEGYEQYF
NA NA TRBJ1-1 TRBV28 TGTGCCAGCAGTTTAGTCATGTCGGGTGAAGCTTTCTTT CASSLVMSGEAFF
TRBD1 NA TRBJ1-6 TRBV28 TGTGCCAGCAGTACCACAGGGGTCGGCTCACCCCTCCACTTT CASSTTGVGSPLHF
NA NA TRBJ2-2 TRBV6-6 TGTGCCAGCAGTCCACTCAACACCGGGGAGCTGTTTTTT CASSPLNTGELFF
NA NA TRBJ2-7 TRBV6-1 TGTGCCAGCAGTGATCAGGGCACAGATCGGTACGAGCAGTACTTC CASSDQGTDRYEQYF
NA NA TRBJ1-3 TRBV7-2 TGTGCCAGCAGCTTGGTTTGGGGGGGAGGAAACACCATATATTTT CASSLVWGGGNTIYF